The clone carrying this T cell receptor beta chain appeared a single time. The protocol was immunoSEQ multiplex PCR, while the TCRdb copy is restricted to in-frame clones and leaves out a portion. The table lists approximately 180,000 clones, approximately 85% of them singletons. This entry belongs to a study of blood T cell repertoires in COVID-19. Germline CDR1 and CDR2: SGHTA and FQGTGA. The CDR3 has 16 residues. Trimming removed 2 bases from V and 5 bases from J, with 13 bases in between. The J gene is TRBJ1-6, the V gene TRBV7-3; a weak D match, TRBD1 (6 bases). The sample consisted of PBMCs or T cells enriched from blood (not recorded which). The clonotype was recovered from a man aged 35-49 years who had recovered from COVID-19. CDR3 in DNA: TGTGCCAGCAGCTTAGGGCCCAGGGGAAATAATTCACCCCTCCACTTT. Its protein is CASSLGPRGNNSPLHF.